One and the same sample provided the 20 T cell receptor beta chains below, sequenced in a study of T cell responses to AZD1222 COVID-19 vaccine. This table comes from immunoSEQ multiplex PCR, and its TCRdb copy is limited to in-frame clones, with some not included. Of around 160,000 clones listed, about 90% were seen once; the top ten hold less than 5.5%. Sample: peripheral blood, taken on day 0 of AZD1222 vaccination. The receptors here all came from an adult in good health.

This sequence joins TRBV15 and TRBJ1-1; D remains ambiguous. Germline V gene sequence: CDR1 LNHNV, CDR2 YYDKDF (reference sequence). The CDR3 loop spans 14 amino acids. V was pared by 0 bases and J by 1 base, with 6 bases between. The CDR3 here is CATSREAANTEAFF. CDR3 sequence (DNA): TGTGCCACCAGCAGAGAGGCAGCGAACACTGAAGCTTTCTTT.

Written as DNA, the CDR3 is TGTGCCAGCAGCCAACGAGGACAGGGACTCTCCTACGAGCAGTACTTC. Translation: CASSQRGQGLSYEQYF. The chain couples TRBV3-1 (or the pseudogene TRBV3-2) to TRBJ2-7, with 8 bases fitting TRBD1. Germline V lookup: CDR1 LGHDT, CDR2 YNNKEL (reference sequence). The CDR3 contains 16 residues. Losses at the gene ends were 2 bases for V and 0 bases for J; bases not matched to a gene: 6.

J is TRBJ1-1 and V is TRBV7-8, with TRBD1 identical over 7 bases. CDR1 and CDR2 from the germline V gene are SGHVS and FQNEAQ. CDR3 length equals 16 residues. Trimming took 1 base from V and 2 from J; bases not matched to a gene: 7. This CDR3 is CASSLGPGGGNTEAFF. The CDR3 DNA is TGTGCCAGCAGCTTAGGCCCAGGGGGAGGTAACACTGAAGCTTTCTTT.

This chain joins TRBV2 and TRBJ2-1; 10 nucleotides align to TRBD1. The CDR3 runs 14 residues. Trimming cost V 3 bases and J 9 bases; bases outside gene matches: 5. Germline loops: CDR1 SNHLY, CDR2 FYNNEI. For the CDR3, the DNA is TGTGCCAGCAGTGACGACAGGGGGCGCCGTGAGCAGTTCTTC. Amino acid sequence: CASSDDRGRREQFF.

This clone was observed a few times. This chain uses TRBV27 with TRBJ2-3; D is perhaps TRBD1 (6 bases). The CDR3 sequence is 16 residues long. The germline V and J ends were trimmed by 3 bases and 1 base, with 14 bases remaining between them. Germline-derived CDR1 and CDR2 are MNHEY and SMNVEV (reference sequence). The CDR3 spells CASSFRGSIGTDTQYF. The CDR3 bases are TGTGCCAGCAGTTTCAGGGGTAGTATCGGCACAGATACGCAGTATTTT.

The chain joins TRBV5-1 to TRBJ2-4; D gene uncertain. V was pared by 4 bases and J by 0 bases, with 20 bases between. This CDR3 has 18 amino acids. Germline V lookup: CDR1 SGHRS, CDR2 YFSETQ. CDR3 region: CASSPTPQDARAKNIQYF. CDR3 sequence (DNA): TGCGCCAGCAGCCCGACCCCCCAGGACGCACGAGCCAAAAACATTCAGTACTTC.

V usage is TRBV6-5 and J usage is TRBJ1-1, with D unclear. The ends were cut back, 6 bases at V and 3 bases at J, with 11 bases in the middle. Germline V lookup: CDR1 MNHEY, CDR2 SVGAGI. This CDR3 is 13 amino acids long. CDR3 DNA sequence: TGTGCCAGCAGCCGACGTTATGACACTGAAGCTTTCTTT. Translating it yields CASSRRYDTEAFF.

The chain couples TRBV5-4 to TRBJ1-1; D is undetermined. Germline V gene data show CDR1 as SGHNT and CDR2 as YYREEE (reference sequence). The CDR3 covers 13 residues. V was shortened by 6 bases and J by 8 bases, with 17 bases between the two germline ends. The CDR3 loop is CASKPDSGVEAFF. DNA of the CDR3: TGTGCCAGCAAGCCCGATAGCGGGGTCGAAGCTTTCTTT.

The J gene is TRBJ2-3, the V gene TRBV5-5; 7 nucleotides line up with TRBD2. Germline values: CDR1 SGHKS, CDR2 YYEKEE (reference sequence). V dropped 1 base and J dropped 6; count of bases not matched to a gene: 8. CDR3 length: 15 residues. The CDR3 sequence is CASSLWGGEGDTQYF. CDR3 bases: TGTGCCAGCAGCTTGTGGGGCGGGGAGGGGGATACGCAGTATTTT. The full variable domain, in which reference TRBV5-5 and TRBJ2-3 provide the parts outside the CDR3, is DAGVTQSPTHLIKTRGQQVTLRCSPISGHKSVSWYQQVLGQGPQFIFQYYEKEERGRGNFPDRFSARQFPNYSSELNVNALLLGDSALYLCASSLWGGEGDTQYFGPGTRLTVL.

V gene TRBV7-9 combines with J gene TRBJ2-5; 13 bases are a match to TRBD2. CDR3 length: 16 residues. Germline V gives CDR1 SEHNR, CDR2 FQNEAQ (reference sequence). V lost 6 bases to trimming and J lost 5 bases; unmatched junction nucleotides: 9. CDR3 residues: CASRSGTSGIWETQYF. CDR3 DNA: TGTGCCAGCAGGTCCGGGACTAGCGGGATATGGGAGACCCAGTACTTC.

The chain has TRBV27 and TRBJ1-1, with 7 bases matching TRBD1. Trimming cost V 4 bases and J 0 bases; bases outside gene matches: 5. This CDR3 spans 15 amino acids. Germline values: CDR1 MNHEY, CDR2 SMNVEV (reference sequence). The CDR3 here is CASSSWTGVNTEAFF. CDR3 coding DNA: TGTGCCAGCAGTTCATGGACAGGAGTGAACACTGAAGCTTTCTTT.

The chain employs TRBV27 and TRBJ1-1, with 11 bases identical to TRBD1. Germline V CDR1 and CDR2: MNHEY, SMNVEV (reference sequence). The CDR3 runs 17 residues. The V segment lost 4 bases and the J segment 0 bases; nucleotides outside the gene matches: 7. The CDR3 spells CASSWTGGARMNTEAFF. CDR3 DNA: TGTGCCAGCAGTTGGACAGGGGGCGCCCGAATGAACACTGAAGCTTTCTTT.

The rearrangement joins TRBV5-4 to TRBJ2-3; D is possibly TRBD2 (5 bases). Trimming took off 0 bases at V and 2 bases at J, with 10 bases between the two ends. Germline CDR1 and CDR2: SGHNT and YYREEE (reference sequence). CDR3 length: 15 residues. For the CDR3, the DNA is TGTGCCAGCAGCTTGGCCGGACGGGACACAGATACGCAGTATTTT. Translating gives CASSLAGRDTDTQYF. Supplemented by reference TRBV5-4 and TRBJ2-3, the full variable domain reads ETGVTQSPTHLIKTRGQQVTLRCSSQSGHNTVSWYQQALGQGPQFIFQYYREEENGRGNFPPRFSGLQFPNYSSELNVNALELDDSALYLCASSLAGRDTDTQYFGPGTRLTVL.

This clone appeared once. CDR3 DNA sequence: TGTGCCAGCAGTTACTGGGGGGGGGCCCCACCCTCCTATCAGTACTTC. The encoded protein is CASSYWGGAPPSYQYF. V gene TRBV6-2 or TRBV6-3 combines with J gene TRBJ2-5, with D perhaps matching TRBD2 (7 bases). Germline V gene sequence: CDR1 MNHEY, CDR2 SVGEGT. The CDR3 has 16 amino acids. V dropped 1 base and J dropped 11 bases, with 23 bases sitting between them.

The CDR3 protein is CASSPLVTGIWGSDGYTF. For the CDR3, the DNA is TGTGCCAGCAGCCCGTTGGTAACAGGGATTTGGGGTAGCGATGGCTACACCTTC. The rearrangement links TRBV9 to TRBJ1-2; TRBD1 might be the D (6 bases). Germline CDR1 reads SGDLS; CDR2 reads YYNGEE. Trimming removed 4 bases from V and 6 bases from J, with 28 bases in between. The CDR3 sequence is 18 residues long.

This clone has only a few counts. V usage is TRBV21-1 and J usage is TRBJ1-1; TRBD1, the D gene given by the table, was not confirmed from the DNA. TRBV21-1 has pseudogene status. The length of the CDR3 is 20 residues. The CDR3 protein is CASSGTRTGFGHLHRTEAFF. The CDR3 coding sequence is TGTGCCAGCAGCGGCACGCGGACAGGGTTCGGCCACCTGCATCGAACTGAAGCTTTCTTT.

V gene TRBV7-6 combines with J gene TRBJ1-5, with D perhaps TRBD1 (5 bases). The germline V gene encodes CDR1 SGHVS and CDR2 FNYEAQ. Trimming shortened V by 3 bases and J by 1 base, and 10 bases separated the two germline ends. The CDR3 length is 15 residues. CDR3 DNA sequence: TGTGCCAGCAGCTTCGGGACCCGAAGCAATCAGCCCCAGCATTTT. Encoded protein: CASSFGTRSNQPQHF.

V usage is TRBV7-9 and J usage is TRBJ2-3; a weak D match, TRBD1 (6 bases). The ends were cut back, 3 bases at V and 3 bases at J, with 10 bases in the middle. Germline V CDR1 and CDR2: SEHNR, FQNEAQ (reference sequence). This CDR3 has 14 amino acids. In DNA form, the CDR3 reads TGTGCCAGCAGCTTGGCAACAGGGACAGATACGCAGTATTTT. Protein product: CASSLATGTDTQYF. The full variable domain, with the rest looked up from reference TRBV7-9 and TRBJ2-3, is DTGVSQNPRHKITKRGQNVTFRCDPISEHNRLYWYRQTLGQGPEFLTYFQNEAQLEKSRLLSDRFSAERPKGSFSTLEIQRTEQGDSAMYLCASSLATGTDTQYFGPGTRLTVL.

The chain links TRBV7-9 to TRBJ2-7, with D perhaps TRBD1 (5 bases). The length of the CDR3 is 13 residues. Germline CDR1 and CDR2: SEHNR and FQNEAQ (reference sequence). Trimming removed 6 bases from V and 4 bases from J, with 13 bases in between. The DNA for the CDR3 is TGTGCCAGCAGGGATCGAACAGGTTACGAGCAGTACTTC. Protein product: CASRDRTGYEQYF. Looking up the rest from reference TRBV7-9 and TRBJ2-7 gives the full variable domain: DTGVSQNPRHKITKRGQNVTFRCDPISEHNRLYWYRQTLGQGPEFLTYFQNEAQLEKSRLLSDRFSAERPKGSFSTLEIQRTEQGDSAMYLCASRDRTGYEQYFGPGTRLTVT.

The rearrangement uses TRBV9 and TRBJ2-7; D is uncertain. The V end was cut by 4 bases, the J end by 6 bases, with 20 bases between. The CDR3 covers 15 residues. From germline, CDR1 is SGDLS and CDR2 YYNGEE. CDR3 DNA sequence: TGTGCCAGCAGCCCCCGAGCCGCCACCTCGCCCGAGCAGTACTTC. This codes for CASSPRAATSPEQYF. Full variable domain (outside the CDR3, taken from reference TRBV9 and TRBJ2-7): DSGVTQTPKHLITATGQRVTLRCSPRSGDLSVYWYQQSLDQGLQFLIQYYNGEERAKGNILERFSAQQFPDLHSELNLSSLELGDSALYFCASSPRAATSPEQYFGPGTRLTVT.